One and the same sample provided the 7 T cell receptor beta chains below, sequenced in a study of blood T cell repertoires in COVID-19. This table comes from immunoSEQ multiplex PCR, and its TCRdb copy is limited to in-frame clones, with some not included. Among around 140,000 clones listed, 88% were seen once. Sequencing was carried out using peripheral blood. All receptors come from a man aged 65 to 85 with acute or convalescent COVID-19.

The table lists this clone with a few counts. CDR3 DNA: TGTGCCAGCAGCTTAGGTGGCAGGGCCAACGAGCAGTACTTC. This translates into CASSLGGRANEQYF. V is TRBV5-6 and J is TRBJ2-7, with a weak D call TRBD1 (5 bases). The ends were cut back, 2 bases at V and 5 bases at J, with 14 bases in the middle. The CDR3 runs to 14 residues. CDR1 is SGHDT and CDR2 is YYEEEE in the germline V gene. Complete variable domain (other parts from reference TRBV5-6 and TRBJ2-7): DAGVTQSPTHLIKTRGQQVTLRCSPKSGHDTVSWYQQALGQGPQFIFQYYEEEERQRGNFPDRFSGHQFPNYSSELNVNALLLGDSALYLCASSLGGRANEQYFGPGTRLTVT.

CDR3 in amino acids: CASSNDRAPMTGELFF. The CDR3 DNA sequence: TGTGCCAGTAGCAATGACAGGGCCCCGATGACCGGGGAGCTGTTTTTT. The chain combines TRBV19 with TRBJ2-2; 7 bases map to TRBD1. J lost 5 bases, V lost 6 bases, and 12 bases had no gene match. Germline V gene sequence: CDR1 LNHDA, CDR2 SQIVND (reference sequence). The length of the CDR3 is 16 residues.

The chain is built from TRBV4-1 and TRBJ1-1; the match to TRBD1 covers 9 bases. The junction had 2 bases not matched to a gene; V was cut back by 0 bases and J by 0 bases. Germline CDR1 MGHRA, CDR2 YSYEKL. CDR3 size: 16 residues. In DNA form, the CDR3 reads TGCGCCAGCAGCCAAGATAGGGACAGGGTGAACACTGAAGCTTTCTTT. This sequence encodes CASSQDRDRVNTEAFF.

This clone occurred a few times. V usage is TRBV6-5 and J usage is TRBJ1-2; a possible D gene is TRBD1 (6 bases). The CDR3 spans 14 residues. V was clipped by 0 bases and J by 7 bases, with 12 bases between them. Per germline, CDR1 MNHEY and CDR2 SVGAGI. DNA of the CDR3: TGTGCCAGCAGTTACTCGCCAGGACAGTCTGGCTACACCTTC. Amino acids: CASSYSPGQSGYTF.

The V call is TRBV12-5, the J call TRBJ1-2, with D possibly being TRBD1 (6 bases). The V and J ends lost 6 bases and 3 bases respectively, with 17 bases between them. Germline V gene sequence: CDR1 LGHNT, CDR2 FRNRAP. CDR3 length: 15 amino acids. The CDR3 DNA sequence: TGTGCTAGTGGCCCGGACAGAGCCATCCACTATGGCTACACCTTC. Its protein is CASGPDRAIHYGYTF.

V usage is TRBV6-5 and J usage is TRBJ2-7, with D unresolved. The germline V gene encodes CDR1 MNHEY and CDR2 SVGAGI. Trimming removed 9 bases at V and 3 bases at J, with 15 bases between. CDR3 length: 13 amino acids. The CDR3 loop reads CASYNRVDYEQYF. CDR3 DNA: TGTGCCAGTTACAATCGGGTGGACTACGAGCAGTACTTC.

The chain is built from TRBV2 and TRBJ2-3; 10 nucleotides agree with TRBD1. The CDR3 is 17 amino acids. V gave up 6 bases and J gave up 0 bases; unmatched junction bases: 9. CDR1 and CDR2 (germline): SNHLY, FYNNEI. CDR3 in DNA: TGTGCCAGCAGGGGGACAGGGGTTCGTAGAAGCACAGATACGCAGTATTTT. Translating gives CASRGTGVRRSTDTQYF.